These T cell receptor beta chains were read from a single sample in a study of spatial heterogeneity in lung cancer. TCRdb itself ran the 5' RACE reads through MiXCR, one entry per CDR3 protein. The sample lists 85,000 to 100,000 distinct CDR3 sequences; roughly 12% were seen once. The sequenced sample was PBMCs, obtained at surgery. The origin of the receptors is a male donor with early-stage non-small cell lung cancer. The CDR3 runs from the conserved cysteine through the conserved F or W. The order of the fields is J gene, D gene, V gene, clone size, CDR3 DNA, CDR3 protein. A D gene is named only where the DNA matches it firmly. Clone size is given for some rows only: seen once, a few or many times, or a class if the clone is expanded.

>TRBJ2-1|-|TRBV5-5|few
TGTGCCAGCAGCATAGGGATTAGCTCCTACAATGAGCAGTTCTTC
CASSIGISSYNEQFF
>TRBJ1-1|-|TRBV6-2/TRBV6-3|many
TGTGCCAGCAGTTACTCCAGGGGTAGCACTGAAGCTTTCTTT
CASSYSRGSTEAFF
>TRBJ2-1|-|TRBV4-2|-
TGTGCCAGCAGCCTCCCTGGCAGGGATGAGCAGTTCTTC
CASSLPGRDEQFF
>TRBJ2-1|TRBD2|TRBV5-4|few
TGTGCCAGCAAGGAAGCGGGGGGGTCCGGCAATGAGCAGTTCTTC
CASKEAGGSGNEQFF
>TRBJ2-7|-|TRBV5-1|-
TGCGCCAGCAGCTTGGACAGGACCTACGAGCAGTACTTC
CASSLDRTYEQYF
>TRBJ2-3|TRBD1|TRBV19|few
TGTGCCAGTAGATTTCAGACAGGGGCAGATACGCAGTATTTT
CASRFQTGADTQYF
>TRBJ2-1|-|TRBV12-5|-
TGTGCTAGTGGACCGCACCGAGCTGAGCAGTTCTTC
CASGPHRAEQFF
>TRBJ2-5|-|TRBV5-1|-
TGCGCCAGCCTCAAGGAAGAGACCCAGTACTTC
CASLKEETQYF
>TRBJ2-1|-|TRBV7-3|-
TGTGCCAGCAGCTCGGCGACTAGTGCTCGTGTGAATGAGCAGTTCTTC
CASSSATSARVNEQFF
>TRBJ1-2|TRBD1|TRBV28|few
TGTGCCAGCAGTCCCCTTGGACAGGGTGTCTATAACTATGGCTACACCTTC
CASSPLGQGVYNYGYTF
>TRBJ2-1|-|TRBV14|-
TGTGCCAGCAGCCACTTCAGGGATCCCTACAATGAGCAGTTCTTC
CASSHFRDPYNEQFF
>TRBJ2-7|TRBD1|TRBV7-9|many
TGTGCCAGCAGCCCGACAGGGGACGAGCAGTACTTC
CASSPTGDEQYF
>TRBJ1-5|-|TRBV30|-
TGTGCCTGGAGCCGCGGCAATCAGCCCCAGCATTTT
CAWSRGNQPQHF
>TRBJ1-1|-|TRBV12-3/TRBV12-4|many
TGTGCCAGCGGCCTTTCCCGGGGTTCCACTGAAGCTTTCTTT
CASGLSRGSTEAFF
>TRBJ1-1|TRBD1|TRBV29-1|-
TGCAGCGTTCACAGGGGGAACACTGAAGCTTTCTTT
CSVHRGNTEAFF
>TRBJ1-1|TRBD1|TRBV6-1|-
TGTGCCAGCAGAGACAGGGGAAGCACTGAAGCTTTCTTT
CASRDRGSTEAFF
>TRBJ2-1|-|TRBV7-2|-
TGTGCCAGCAGCTTACTTGGACTACCAAACAATGAGCAGTTCTTC
CASSLLGLPNNEQFF
>TRBJ1-4|-|TRBV7-2|many
TGTGCCAGCAGCTTAGGACGACGGAGGGCGCCTGAAAAACTGTTTTTT
CASSLGRRRAPEKLFF
>TRBJ2-1|TRBD2|TRBV5-1|few
TGCGCCAGCAGCCCCGTGATTAGCGGGAGGAACAATGAGCAGTTCTTC
CASSPVISGRNNEQFF
>TRBJ2-2|-|TRBV29-1|-
TGCAGCGTTGATGGACAGACGAACACCGGGGAGCTGTTTTTT
CSVDGQTNTGELFF
>TRBJ1-5|-|TRBV7-7|few
TGTGCTAGCAGCTTATCAGCGGCTAGCCAGCATTTT
CASSLSAASQHF